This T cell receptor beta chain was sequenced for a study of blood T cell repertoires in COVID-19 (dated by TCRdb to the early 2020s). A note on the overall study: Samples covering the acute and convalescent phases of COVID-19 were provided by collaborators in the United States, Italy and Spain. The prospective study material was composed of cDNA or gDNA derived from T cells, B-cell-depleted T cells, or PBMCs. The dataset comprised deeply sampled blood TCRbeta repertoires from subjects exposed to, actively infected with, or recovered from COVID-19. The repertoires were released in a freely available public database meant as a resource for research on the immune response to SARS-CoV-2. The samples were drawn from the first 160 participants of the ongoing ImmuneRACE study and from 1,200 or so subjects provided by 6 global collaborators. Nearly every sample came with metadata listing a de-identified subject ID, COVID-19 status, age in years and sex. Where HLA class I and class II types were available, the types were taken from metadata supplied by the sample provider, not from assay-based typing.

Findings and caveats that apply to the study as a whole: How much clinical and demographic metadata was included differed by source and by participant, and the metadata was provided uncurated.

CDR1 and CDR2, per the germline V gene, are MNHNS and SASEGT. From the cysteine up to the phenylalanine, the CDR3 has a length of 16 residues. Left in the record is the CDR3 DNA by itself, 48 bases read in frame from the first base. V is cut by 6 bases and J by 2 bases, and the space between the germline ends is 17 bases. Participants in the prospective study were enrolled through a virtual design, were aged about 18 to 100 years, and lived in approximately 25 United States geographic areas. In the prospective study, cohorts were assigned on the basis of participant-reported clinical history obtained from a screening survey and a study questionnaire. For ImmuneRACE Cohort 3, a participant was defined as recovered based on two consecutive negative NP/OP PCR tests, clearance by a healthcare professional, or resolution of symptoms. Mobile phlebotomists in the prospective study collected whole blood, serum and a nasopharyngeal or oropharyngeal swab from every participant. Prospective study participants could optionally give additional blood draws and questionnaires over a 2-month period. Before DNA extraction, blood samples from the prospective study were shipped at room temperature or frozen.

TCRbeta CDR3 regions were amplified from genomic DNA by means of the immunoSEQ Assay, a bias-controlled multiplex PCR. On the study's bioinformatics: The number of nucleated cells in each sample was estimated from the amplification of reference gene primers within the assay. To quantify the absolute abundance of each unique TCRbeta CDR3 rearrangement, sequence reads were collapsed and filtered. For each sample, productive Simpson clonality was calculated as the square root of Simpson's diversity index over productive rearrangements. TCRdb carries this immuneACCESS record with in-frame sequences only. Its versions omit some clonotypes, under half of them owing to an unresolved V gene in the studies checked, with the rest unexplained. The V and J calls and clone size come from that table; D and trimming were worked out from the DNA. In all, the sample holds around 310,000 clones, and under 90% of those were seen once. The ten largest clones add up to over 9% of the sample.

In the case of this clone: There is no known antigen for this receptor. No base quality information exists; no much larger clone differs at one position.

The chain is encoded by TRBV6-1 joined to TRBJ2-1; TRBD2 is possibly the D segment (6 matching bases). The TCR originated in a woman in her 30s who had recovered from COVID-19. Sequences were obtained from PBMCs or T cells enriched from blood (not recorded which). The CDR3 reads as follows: CASRERAGIAYNEQFF. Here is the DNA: TGTGCCAGCAGGGAACGAGCGGGTATAGCCTACAATGAGCAGTTCTTC.